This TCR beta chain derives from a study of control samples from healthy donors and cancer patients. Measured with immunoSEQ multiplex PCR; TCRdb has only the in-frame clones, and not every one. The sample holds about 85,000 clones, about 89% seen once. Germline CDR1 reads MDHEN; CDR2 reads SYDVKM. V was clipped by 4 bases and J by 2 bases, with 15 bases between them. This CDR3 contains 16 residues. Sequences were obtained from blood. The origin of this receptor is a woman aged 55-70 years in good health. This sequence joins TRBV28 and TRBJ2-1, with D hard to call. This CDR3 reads CASSSPGELAYNEQFF. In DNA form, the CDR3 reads TGTGCCAGCAGTTCCCCTGGAGAGCTAGCCTACAATGAGCAGTTCTTC.